A selection of T cell receptor beta chains follows, all from one sample in a study of human T cells and chemical hapten exposure. Each CDR3 protein is one row after TCRdb ran MiXCR on the RACE reads. The repertoire holds 300,000 to 350,000 distinct CDR3 sequences, with around 7% as singletons. The sample consisted of whole blood, taken in connection with sensitization to the hapten diphenylcyclopropenone (DPC). The source is a woman under 30 with alopecia areata. Some clones in this sample may be carry-over from other donors' samples. Each CDR3 is given with its conserved first and last residue. D genes are given only for firm matches. Some rows have no size entry. The others give once, few or many, or a class for an expanded clone.

cdr3_length	d_call	clone_size	v_call	j_call	cdr3_aa	cdr3_nt
14	.	few	TRBV4-2	TRBJ2-3	CASSQDLRSDTQYF	TGTGCCAGCAGCCAAGATCTTCGTTCAGATACGCAGTATTTT
17	TRBD1	many	TRBV4-2	TRBJ2-4	CASSLTRTGGYVNIQYF	TGTGCCAGCAGCCTTACTAGGACAGGGGGTTACGTAAACATTCAGTACTTC
15	.	many	TRBV4-3	TRBJ2-1	CASSQDFSHGDEQFF	TGCGCCAGCAGCCAAGATTTTTCACATGGCGATGAGCAGTTCTTC
16	TRBD1	many	TRBV10-3	TRBJ2-7	CAISEGTGTGSYEQYF	TGTGCCATCAGTGAGGGGACCGGGACAGGATCCTACGAGCAGTACTTC
13	TRBD1	many	TRBV29-1	TRBJ2-5	CSVIVTGAQTQYF	TGCAGCGTTATCGTGACAGGGGCGCAGACCCAGTACTTC
18	TRBD2	.	TRBV11-3	TRBJ2-3	CASSPGLAGDLPPDTQYF	TGTGCCAGCAGCCCTGGATTAGCGGGGGACCTACCCCCAGATACGCAGTATTTT
14	TRBD1	.	TRBV12-3/TRBV12-4	TRBJ1-2	CASSLRGLIYGYTF	TGTGCCAGCAGTTTAAGGGGGCTGATCTATGGCTACACCTTC
12	.	few	TRBV12-3/TRBV12-4	TRBJ1-5	CASGHSNQPQHF	TGTGCCAGTGGACATAGCAATCAGCCCCAGCATTTT
15	TRBD2	many	TRBV9	TRBJ2-3	CASSVVASGADTQYF	TGTGCCAGCAGCGTAGTGGCTAGCGGGGCAGATACGCAGTATTTT
17	TRBD1	many	TRBV4-1	TRBJ1-5	CASSPRSTGDRYQPQHF	TGCGCCAGCAGTCCCCGGTCGACAGGGGACAGGTATCAGCCCCAGCATTTT
14	.	few	TRBV10-3	TRBJ2-3	CAIKRSDTTDTQYF	TGTGCCATCAAACGCTCAGACACAACAGATACGCAGTATTTT
16	.	many	TRBV28	TRBJ2-1	CASSSSVRGSYNEQFF	TGTGCCAGCAGTTCCAGCGTCAGGGGCTCCTACAATGAGCAGTTCTTC
15	.	many	TRBV5-1	TRBJ2-1	CASSLGLDRYNEQFF	TGCGCCAGCAGCTTGGGGCTAGATCGGTACAATGAGCAGTTCTTC
15	TRBD2	many	TRBV29-1	TRBJ2-3	CSVARASGGLDTQYF	TGCAGCGTTGCCCGCGCTAGCGGGGGGCTGGATACGCAGTATTTT
16	TRBD2	many	TRBV29-1	TRBJ2-2	CSVRLAGTANTGELFF	TGCAGCGTTCGACTAGCGGGGACCGCGAACACCGGGGAGCTGTTTTTT
13	.	many	TRBV9	TRBJ2-5	CASSSAGWETQYF	TGTGCCAGCAGCTCGGCGGGGTGGGAGACCCAGTACTTC
15	TRBD1	.	TRBV7-9	TRBJ2-1	CASRSNRGKANEQFF	TGTGCCAGCAGATCGAACAGGGGAAAGGCCAATGAGCAGTTCTTC
16	.	few	TRBV12-2	TRBJ1-6	CASLPKNYYWDSPLHF	TGTGCAAGTCTCCCTAAAAACTACTATTGGGATTCACCCCTCCACTTT
14	TRBD2	.	TRBV7-2	TRBJ2-3	CASSLAPTSGVLYF	TGTGCCAGCAGCTTAGCTCCGACTAGCGGGGTGTTGTATTTT
13	.	many	TRBV29-1	TRBJ1-4	CSVITPGDEKLFF	TGCAGCGTGATCACCCCAGGGGACGAAAAACTGTTTTTT
16	.	.	TRBV18	TRBJ2-3	CASSPPAGRSTDTQYF	TGTGCCAGCTCACCGCCGGCCGGACGAAGCACAGATACGCAGTATTTT
13	.	many	TRBV11-3	TRBJ2-3	CASSENRKDTQYF	TGTGCCAGCAGCGAAAACCGCAAGGATACGCAGTATTTT
16	.	.	TRBV12-3/TRBV12-4	TRBJ2-2	CASLTGSGWYTGELFF	TGTGCCAGCCTGACTGGGAGCGGATGGTACACCGGGGAGCTGTTTTTT
15	TRBD2	.	TRBV11-1	TRBJ2-7	CASKWTSGDNYEQYF	TGTGCCAGCAAATGGACTAGCGGCGATAACTACGAGCAGTACTTC
13	.	.	TRBV5-6	TRBJ1-1	CASSRELNTEAFF	TGTGCCAGCAGCCGTGAACTGAACACTGAAGCTTTCTTT
14	TRBD1	.	TRBV7-2	TRBJ1-2	CASRQQGAVNGYTF	TGTGCCAGCAGACAACAGGGGGCGGTGAATGGCTACACCTTC
18	.	.	TRBV6-6	TRBJ2-6	CASSLGHLGAAGANVLTF	TGTGCCAGCAGTTTGGGACACCTCGGTGCGGCTGGGGCCAACGTCCTGACTTTC
14	.	few	TRBV6-1	TRBJ1-3	CASNPRGSGNTIYF	TGTGCCAGCAATCCGAGGGGCTCTGGAAACACCATATATTTT
16	.	many	TRBV6-1	TRBJ1-3	CASSPRDGLLGNTIYF	TGTGCCAGCAGCCCCAGAGACGGTCTACTCGGAAACACCATATATTTT
13	.	many	TRBV7-9	TRBJ2-1	CASSRAGYNEQFF	TGTGCCAGCAGCAGGGCAGGCTACAATGAGCAGTTCTTC
16	TRBD2	many	TRBV11-3	TRBJ2-5	CASSSGTSGDLETQYF	TGTGCCAGCAGCTCCGGGACTAGCGGGGACCTAGAGACCCAGTACTTC
13	.	many	TRBV7-8	TRBJ1-1	CASSLTLNTEAFF	TGTGCCAGCAGCTTGACCCTAAACACTGAAGCTTTCTTT
13	.	.	TRBV10-3	TRBJ1-1	CAISIEQPGGAFF	TGTGCCATCAGTATCGAACAACCGGGTGGAGCTTTCTTT
15	TRBD2	many	TRBV29-1	TRBJ2-3	CSVELVGGAGDTQYF	TGCAGCGTTGAATTGGTCGGGGGGGCCGGGGATACGCAGTATTTT
15	.	.	TRBV9	TRBJ2-3	CASSSPGTPTDTQYF	TGTGCCAGCAGCTCCCCGGGGACCCCCACAGATACGCAGTATTTT
16	.	few	TRBV6-1	TRBJ1-4	CASSEAWQPRNEKLFF	TGTGCCAGCAGTGAAGCGTGGCAGCCCCGAAATGAAAAACTGTTTTTT
12	.	many	TRBV29-1	TRBJ2-3	CSVAAATDTQYF	TGCAGCGTTGCGGCTGCAACAGATACGCAGTATTTT
15	TRBD1	few	TRBV4-3	TRBJ1-4	CASSLDRRINEKLFF	TGCGCCAGCAGCCTGGACAGGCGAATTAATGAAAAACTGTTTTTT
16	.	.	TRBV5-6	TRBJ1-5	CASSLFTTYSNQPQHF	TGTGCCAGCAGCTTGTTTACTACATATAGCAATCAGCCCCAGCATTTT
14	.	few	TRBV5-1	TRBJ2-3	CASSLSSGTDTQYF	TGCGCCAGCAGCTTGTCATCTGGCACAGATACGCAGTATTTT
14	.	.	TRBV20-1	TRBJ1-4	CSAREARENEKLFF	TGCAGTGCTAGAGAGGCTAGGGAGAATGAAAAACTGTTTTTT
14	TRBD1	few	TRBV28	TRBJ1-6	CASSSTGERSPLHF	TGTGCCAGCAGTTCCACAGGGGAGCGTTCACCCCTCCACTTT
16	TRBD1	.	TRBV6-5	TRBJ2-7	CASSYSTGGAGYEQYF	TGTGCCAGCAGTTACTCCACAGGGGGCGCGGGCTACGAGCAGTACTTC
12	.	many	TRBV11-1	TRBJ1-1	CASSSPEREAFF	TGTGCCAGCAGCTCTCCTGAGAGGGAAGCTTTCTTT
17	.	many	TRBV4-2	TRBJ2-2	CASSQDPATRNTGELFF	TGTGCCAGCAGCCAAGATCCGGCGACTAGGAACACCGGGGAGCTGTTTTTT
11	.	few	TRBV9	TRBJ2-1	CASSASSEQFF	TGTGCCAGCAGCGCTTCTAGTGAGCAGTTCTTC
14	.	.	TRBV6-5	TRBJ1-6	CASSPRTENSPLHF	TGTGCCAGCAGCCCTAGGACAGAGAATTCACCCCTCCACTTT
15	.	many	TRBV29-1	TRBJ2-3	CSVDSGTGSTDTQYF	TGCAGCGTTGATTCGGGGACTGGATCCACAGATACGCAGTATTTT
14	.	.	TRBV6-2/TRBV6-3	TRBJ1-1	CASRNREVDTEAFF	TGTGCCAGCAGGAATCGTGAGGTGGACACTGAAGCTTTCTTT
15	TRBD2	few	TRBV6-5	TRBJ2-3	CASKGTSGITDTQYF	TGTGCCAGCAAAGGGACTAGCGGGATCACAGATACGCAGTATTTT
12	.	.	TRBV10-3	TRBJ1-2	CAISEPGGGHTF	TGTGCCATCAGTGAGCCCGGCGGGGGCCACACCTTC
14	.	many	TRBV5-1	TRBJ2-5	CASSLGAALETQYF	TGCGCCAGCAGCTTGGGGGCGGCATTGGAGACCCAGTACTTC
16	TRBD2	.	TRBV6-2/TRBV6-3	TRBJ2-5	CASSYLPSGLSETQYF	TGTGCCAGCAGTTACCTTCCTAGCGGATTGTCAGAGACCCAGTACTTC
15	TRBD1	.	TRBV5-1	TRBJ2-5	CASSLGDRGRETQYF	TGCGCCAGCAGCTTGGGGGACAGGGGGCGAGAGACCCAGTACTTC